Given below is one T cell receptor (beta chain) in context. This clone has a single count. Which antigen it targets is not known. The record has no base qualities; no much larger clone is one base away. This sample is part of a study of T cell responses to AZD1222 COVID-19 vaccine (dated by TCRdb to about 2021). With respect to the entire study: Because spike-specific TCR depth and breadth did not differ between the two schedules, AZD1222 recipients who got a second dose at roughly 4 weeks were pooled with those who got a second dose at roughly 12 weeks. A total of approximately 230 trial participants underwent TCR sequencing, of whom some 210 received two doses of AZD1222 and about 26 received two doses of the MenACWY control vaccine. Trial participants were enrolled by age into 18-55, 56-69 and 70-plus year subgroups, with roughly 150, 30 and 60 TCR-sequenced participants respectively. Overall study outcomes, separate from this receptor: Most participants were white British and females outnumbered males, and the authors suggested that clonal diversity may have been underestimated. Epitopes outside the regions mutated in the B.1.351 and B.1.1.7 variants were reportedly recognized by nearly half of the unique spike-specific TCRs. Conclusions about previously exposed vaccinees are limited, since just a handful of AZD1222 recipients were seropositive for SARS-CoV-2 at baseline. In the small 56-69-year group, the increase in depth fell short of significance, most likely because of low power. Spike-specific TCR breadth and depth rose significantly after two AZD1222 doses compared with day 0 and with MenACWY recipients. CD4 TCRs associated with the vaccine covered the entire spike protein, and the dominant responses were in regions 160-218 and 743-854. Because no day 14 peak-response samples were available, repertoires were characterized only after the peak T cell response.

The CDR3 regions of human TCRbeta chains were analyzed by immunosequencing. Concerning the study's data processing: Repertoire TCRs were matched against a reference library of SARS-CoV-2-specific TCRs generated with the MIRA antigen-specificity platform. Breadth meant the fraction of unique TCRs that were SARS-CoV-2-associated, whereas depth meant the fraction of total T cells that were SARS-CoV-2-associated. Using the MIRA data, each spike-specific TCR was mapped to the spike region that the TCR reacts to and placed in a CD4 or CD8 class. Log10-transformed breadth and depth values were compared by one-way ANOVA with Sidak's multiple comparisons tests. This is the immuneACCESS table as TCRdb keeps it, with only in-frame sequences that have V and J called. A part of the clones is gone; compared with another copy, unresolved V genes explain less than half, and the rest is unexplained. From that table come the V and J calls and clone size; the DNA was used to work out D and trimming. In this sample the table shows tens of thousands of clones, over 60% of which occur a single time. In total, the top ten clones hold around 10% of the sample.

The intended sense of this specimen's time point label: baseline before first vaccination. Vaccinee samples were obtained from the UK trials COV001 and COV002, which included a single-blind randomized controlled phase 2/3 trial of AZD1222 (ChAdOx1 nCoV-19) in healthy adults. Trial participant PBMC samples were collected at day 0 and day 28 after the second dose for TCRbeta chain sequencing. The source is an adult in good health. The sequences come from peripheral blood, collected on day 0 of AZD1222 vaccination.

The CDR3 is CASSEVAGWGEQFF. The DNA is as follows: TGTGCCAGCAGTGAAGTAGCGGGGTGGGGTGAGCAGTTCTTC. The rearranged chain carries TRBV2 and TRBJ2-1; 8 bases in between match TRBD2. V and J are trimmed by 1 base and 9 bases, and the gene matches miss 5 bases of the junction. Per the germline V gene, SNHLY is the CDR1 and FYNNEI is the CDR2. From the cysteine up to the phenylalanine, the CDR3 has a length of 14 residues. CDR3 DNA only is kept here, 42 bases in frame from base 1.